Sequencing of this T cell receptor (beta chain) was carried out in a study of T cell clonotyping in hematopoietic cell transplantation. General study results and limits: Graft donor and pretransplant recipient Inverse Simpson Index values predicted broader posttransplant TCR diversity. After transplant, recipient diversity fell while pathologically expanded clonotypes grew through day 180. CD4 and CD8 repertoire contributions could not be separated without sorting.

Concerning this clone itself: Antigen specificity is unknown.

Samples: about 28 days before transplant, then days 30, 100 and 180 after. The method was immunoSEQ multiplex PCR; TCRdb's version includes in-frame clones alone and lacks a portion of them. The sample contains some 30,000 clones, about 94% of which appear only once. The CDR3 has 13 residues. The V segment lost 3 bases and the J segment 5 bases; nucleotides outside the gene matches: 3. Germline lookup yields CDR1 SGHTA and CDR2 FQGTGA. The clonotype comes from a female patient aged 50-59 years who had an allogeneic stem cell transplant from a related donor, so the T cells may come from the graft donor. Some clones in this sample may be carry-over from other donors' samples. Sample: PBMCs, taken 100 days after allogeneic stem cell transplant. J is TRBJ1-1 and V is TRBV7-3, with 7 bases fitting TRBD1. For the CDR3, the DNA is TGTGCCAGCAGCTTCGCGGACAGGACTGAAGCTTTCTTT. It translates to CASSFADRTEAFF.